This TCR beta chain is drawn from a study of blood T cells in healthy people across ages. Overall study findings and caveats: Shifts in expanded clonotypes may have been confounded by donor CMV status, which was unknown. With age, beta diversity per million T cells declined roughly linearly, significantly by around 43.

In terms of origin and age, donors were healthy Caucasian individuals from Russia aged roughly 6 to 95. Together with a sample-barcoded 5' primer, a J-beta primer mix was included in a second PCR lasting about 6 to 11 cycles. One entry per CDR3 protein, called by TCRdb with MiXCR from the 5' RACE reads. Of 550,000 to 800,000 distinct CDR3 sequences in the sample, around a fifth are singletons; the top ten hold roughly 3.9%. This clonotype was seen only a few times. Its specificity is not known. This CDR3 contains 14 residues. The V end lost 6 bases, the J end lost 6 bases, and 18 bases lay between the germline ends.

The receptor's source is a man aged 70-80 years in good health. The V gene is TRBV12-3 or TRBV12-4, the J gene TRBJ2-7, with a possible D match to TRBD2 (5 bases). Sequencing was carried out using blood. The CDR3 here is CASRLATPAGEQYF. CDR3 nucleotide sequence: TGTGCCAGCAGACTCGCTACTCCCGCGGGCGAGCAGTACTTC.